The entry that follows covers one TCR beta chain sequence. Its specificity is not known. This entry comes from a study of siplizumab effects on memory and regulatory T cells. TCRdb keeps only in-frame clones here, not all; method: immunoSEQ multiplex PCR. The profile covers about 100,000 clones, with 80% to 95% appearing a single time and about 11% taken by the ten largest. General study points: Alloreactive sequences whose origin lay in unstimulated CD4+ memory cells were significantly reduced by siplizumab.

Germline values: CDR1 KGHSH, CDR2 LQKENI. The CDR3 length is 14 residues. The V end was cut by 1 base, the J end by 6 bases, with 11 bases between. The sequenced sample consisted of non-Treg CD4+ T cells sorted from blood. The V call is TRBV18, the J call TRBJ2-3; unclear D gene. This TCR was sampled from a human donor in good health. This CDR3 is CASSPLNQRDTQYF. CDR3 in DNA: TGTGCCAGCTCACCACTAAACCAAAGGGATACGCAGTATTTT.